The clone carrying this T cell receptor beta chain has a handful of counts. Measured with immunoSEQ multiplex PCR; TCRdb has only the in-frame clones, and not every one. The sample shows 75,000 to 80,000 clones, approximately 87% of them seen only once. The source of the sample is a study of T cell responses to AZD1222 COVID-19 vaccine. This clonotype originated in an adult who received the AZD1222 COVID-19 vaccine. The sample consisted of peripheral blood, taken 28 days after the second AZD1222 dose.

The CDR3, as DNA: TGTGCCAGCAGTTTTGGGTCGAGCGGGGGGGCCCAAGAGACCCAGTACTTC. Its protein product is CASSFGSSGGAQETQYF. The chain carries TRBV27 and TRBJ2-5; 10 nucleotides align to TRBD2. Germline V lookup: CDR1 MNHEY, CDR2 SMNVEV (reference sequence). This CDR3 has 17 amino acids. Unmatched junction bases numbered 8, after V lost 3 bases and J lost 1 base.